This TCR beta chain was recorded in a study of cytomegalovirus exposure and HLA in healthy donors. Turning to the study itself: From donors who were HLA-typed, an early data release held approximately 91 million unique TCRs.

The study ran its PCR with 60 Vbeta and 13 Jbeta primers. Clones were read by immunoSEQ multiplex PCR, and TCRdb kept only the in-frame ones, dropping some. The table lists approximately 88,000 clones, 60% to 75% of them singletons. The study sampled nominally healthy donors, though unrecorded immune exposures were likely. This receptor was identified in a man aged 60 to 75 in good health and CMV-seronegative. The sample taken for sequencing was PBMCs.

In DNA, the CDR3 is TGTGCCAGCAGCGACAGGGATGAGACCCAGTACTTC. It encodes CASSDRDETQYF. The chain links TRBV2 to TRBJ2-5, with TRBD1 matching over 7 bases. Losses at the gene ends were 6 bases for V and 5 bases for J; bases not matched to a gene: 3. The CDR3 has 12 amino acids. Germline loops: CDR1 SNHLY, CDR2 FYNNEI.